This T cell receptor (beta chain) was recovered during a study of vaccination and CD4 T cells after COVID-19. V was trimmed by 8 bases and J by 8 bases, leaving 16 bases between them. Germline CDR1 is GTSNPN and CDR2 is SVGIG (reference sequence). This CDR3 spans 13 amino acids. Comments on this clonotype: What it binds is not known.

The sample's treatment: roughly 10-day PBMC culture with coronavirus spike peptide pools or control peptides (ViraFEST assay). Sequenced with the Oncomine TCR Beta short-read assay was DNA taken from cultured CD4+ T cells. A single record per CDR3 protein comes from TCRdb applying MiXCR to the PCR reads. Among 15,000 to 20,000 distinct CDR3 sequences listed, roughly 60% were seen once. V and J are TRBV30 and TRBJ1-6, with D possibly being TRBD1 (5 bases). Sequenced sample: CD4+ T cells from blood, cultured in vitro. This TCR was recovered from a human donor who had recovered from COVID-19. CDR3 region: CASRRGLDSPLHF. In nucleotides, the CDR3 is TGTGCCAGTCGACGGGGCCTGGATTCACCCCTCCACTTT.